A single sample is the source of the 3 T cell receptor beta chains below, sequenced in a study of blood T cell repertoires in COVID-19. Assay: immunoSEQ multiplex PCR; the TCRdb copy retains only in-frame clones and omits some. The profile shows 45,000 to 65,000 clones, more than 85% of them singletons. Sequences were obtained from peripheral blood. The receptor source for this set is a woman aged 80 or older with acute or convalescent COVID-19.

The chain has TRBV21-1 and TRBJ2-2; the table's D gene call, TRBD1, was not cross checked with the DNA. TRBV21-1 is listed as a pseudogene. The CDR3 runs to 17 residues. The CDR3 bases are TGTGCCAGCAGCAAAAGGTGCACAGGGTCGAACACCGGGGAGCTGTTTTTT. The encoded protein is CASSKRCTGSNTGELFF.

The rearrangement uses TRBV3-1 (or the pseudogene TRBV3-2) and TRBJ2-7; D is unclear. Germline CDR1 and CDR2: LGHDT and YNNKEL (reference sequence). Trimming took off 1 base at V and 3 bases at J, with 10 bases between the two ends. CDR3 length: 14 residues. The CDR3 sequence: CASSQGLPGYEQYF. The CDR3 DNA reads TGTGCCAGCAGCCAAGGACTGCCTGGCTACGAGCAGTACTTC.

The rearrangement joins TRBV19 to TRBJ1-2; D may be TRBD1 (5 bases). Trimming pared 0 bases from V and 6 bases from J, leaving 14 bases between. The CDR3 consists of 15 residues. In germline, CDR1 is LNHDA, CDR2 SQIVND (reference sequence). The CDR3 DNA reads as TGTGCCAGTAGTATAGATGCGGCCAGGGTTAATGGCTACACCTTC. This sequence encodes CASSIDAARVNGYTF.